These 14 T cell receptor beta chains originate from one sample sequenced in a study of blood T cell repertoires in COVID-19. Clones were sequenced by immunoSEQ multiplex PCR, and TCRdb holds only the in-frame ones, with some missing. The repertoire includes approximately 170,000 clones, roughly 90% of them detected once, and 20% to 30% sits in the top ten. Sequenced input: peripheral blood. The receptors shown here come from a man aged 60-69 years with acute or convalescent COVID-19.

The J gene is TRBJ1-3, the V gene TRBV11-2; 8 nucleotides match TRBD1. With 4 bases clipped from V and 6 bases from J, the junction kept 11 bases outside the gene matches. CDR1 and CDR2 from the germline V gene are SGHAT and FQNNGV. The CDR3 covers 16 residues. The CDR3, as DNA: TGTGCCAGCAGCTCACTCCCTCCGGACAGGGTAAACACCATATATTTT. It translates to CASSSLPPDRVNTIYF.

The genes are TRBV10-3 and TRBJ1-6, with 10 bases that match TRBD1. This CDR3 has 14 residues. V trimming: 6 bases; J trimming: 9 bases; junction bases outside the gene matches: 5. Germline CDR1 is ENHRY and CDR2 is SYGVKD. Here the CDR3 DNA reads TGTGCCATCAGAAGGGACAGGGGAAGTTCACCCCTCCACTTT. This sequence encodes CAIRRDRGSSPLHF.

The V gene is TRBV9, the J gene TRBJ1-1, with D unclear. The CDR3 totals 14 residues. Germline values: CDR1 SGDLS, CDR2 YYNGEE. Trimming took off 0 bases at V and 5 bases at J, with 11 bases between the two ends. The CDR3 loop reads CASSVDFGWTEAFF. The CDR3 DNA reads TGTGCCAGCAGCGTAGATTTCGGTTGGACTGAAGCTTTCTTT.

The chain's CDR3 is CASSLREYTGELFF. As DNA, the CDR3 is TGTGCCAGCAGCTTGCGGGAGTACACCGGGGAGCTGTTTTTT. The chain recombines TRBV11-2 with TRBJ2-2; TRBD2 matches 7 bases. The V and J ends lost 3 bases and 3 bases, in that order; junction bases with no gene match: 1. The CDR3 spans 14 residues. The germline V gene encodes CDR1 SGHAT and CDR2 FQNNGV.

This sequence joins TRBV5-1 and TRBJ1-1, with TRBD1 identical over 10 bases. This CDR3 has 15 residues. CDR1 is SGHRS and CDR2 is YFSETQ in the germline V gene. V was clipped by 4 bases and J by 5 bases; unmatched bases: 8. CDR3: CASSVDPGQGTEAFF. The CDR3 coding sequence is TGCGCCAGCAGCGTAGACCCGGGACAGGGGACTGAAGCTTTCTTT.

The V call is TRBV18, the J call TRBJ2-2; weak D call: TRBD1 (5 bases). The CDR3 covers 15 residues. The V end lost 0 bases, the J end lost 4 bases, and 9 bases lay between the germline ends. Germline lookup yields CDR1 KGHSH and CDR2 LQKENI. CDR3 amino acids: CASSPPRQITGELFF. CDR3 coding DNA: TGTGCCAGCTCACCACCGCGACAGATCACCGGGGAGCTGTTTTTT.

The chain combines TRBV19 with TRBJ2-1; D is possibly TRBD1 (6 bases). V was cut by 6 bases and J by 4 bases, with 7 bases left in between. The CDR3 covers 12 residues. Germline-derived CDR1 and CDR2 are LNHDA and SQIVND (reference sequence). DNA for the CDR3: TGTGCCAGTAGCCAGGGGTACAATGAGCAGTTCTTC. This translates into CASSQGYNEQFF.

CDR3 in DNA: TGCGCCAGCAGCTTACAGGGTAGCTCCTACAATGAGCAGTTCTTC. This translates into CASSLQGSSYNEQFF. J is TRBJ2-1 and V is TRBV5-1; D is perhaps TRBD1 (6 bases). V gave up 2 bases and J gave up 0 bases, with 9 bases separating them. The V gene's germline CDR1 is SGHRS and CDR2 YFSETQ. This CDR3 contains 15 residues.

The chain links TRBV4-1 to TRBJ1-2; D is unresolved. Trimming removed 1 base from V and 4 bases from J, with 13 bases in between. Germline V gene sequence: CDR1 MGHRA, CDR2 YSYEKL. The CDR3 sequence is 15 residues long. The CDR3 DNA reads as TGCGCCAGCAGCCAAGTCGCCCAATCCGGCTATGGCTACACCTTC. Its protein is CASSQVAQSGYGYTF.

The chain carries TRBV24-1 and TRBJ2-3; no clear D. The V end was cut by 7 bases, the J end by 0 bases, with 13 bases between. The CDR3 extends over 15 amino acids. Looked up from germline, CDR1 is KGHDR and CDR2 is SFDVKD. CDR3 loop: CATSPAAFSTDTQYF. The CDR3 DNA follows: TGTGCCACCAGCCCCGCGGCATTCAGCACAGATACGCAGTATTTT.

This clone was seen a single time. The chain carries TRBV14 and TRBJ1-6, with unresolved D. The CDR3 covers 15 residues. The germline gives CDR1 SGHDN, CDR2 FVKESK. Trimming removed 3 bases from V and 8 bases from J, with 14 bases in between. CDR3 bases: TGTGCCAGCAGCCAGTGGGCCCTACAACATTCACCCCTCCACTTT. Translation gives CASSQWALQHSPLHF.

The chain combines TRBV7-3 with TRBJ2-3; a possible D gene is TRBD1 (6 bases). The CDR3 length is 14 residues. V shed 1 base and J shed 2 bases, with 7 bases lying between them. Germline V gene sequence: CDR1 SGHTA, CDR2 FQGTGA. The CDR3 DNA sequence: TGTGCCAGCAGCTTAAACAGGGCCACAGATACGCAGTATTTT. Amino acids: CASSLNRATDTQYF.

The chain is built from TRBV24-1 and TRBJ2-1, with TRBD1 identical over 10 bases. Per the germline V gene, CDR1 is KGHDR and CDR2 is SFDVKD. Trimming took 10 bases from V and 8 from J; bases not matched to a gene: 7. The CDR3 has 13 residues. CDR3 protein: CATWDRGTHEQFF. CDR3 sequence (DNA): TGTGCCACTTGGGACAGGGGAACTCATGAGCAGTTCTTC.

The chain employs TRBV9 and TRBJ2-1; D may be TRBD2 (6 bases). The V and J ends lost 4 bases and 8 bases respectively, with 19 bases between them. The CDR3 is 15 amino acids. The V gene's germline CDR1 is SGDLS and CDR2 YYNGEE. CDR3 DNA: TGTGCCAGCAGCCAAGGGTTACTAGCAACCGATGAGCAGTTCTTC. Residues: CASSQGLLATDEQFF.